This passage covers 9 T cell receptor beta chains from one sample sequenced in a study of cytomegalovirus exposure and HLA in healthy donors. PCR used 60 Vbeta primers and 13 Jbeta primers. Clones were read by immunoSEQ multiplex PCR, and TCRdb kept only the in-frame ones, dropping some. The repertoire consists of about 150,000 clones, with about 82% occurring once and the leading ten covering around 4.5%. The specimen was PBMCs. Every receptor here comes from a woman aged 40 to 49 in good health and CMV-seropositive.

The gene calls are TRBV30 and TRBJ2-5; 7 bases match TRBD2. Gene TRBJ2-7 matches the end of the DNA better, so the J call may be wrong. There are 15 residues in the CDR3. In germline, CDR1 is GTSNPN, CDR2 SVGIG (reference sequence). DNA for the CDR3: TGTGCCGGGAACCCTCTTGCGGGAGATCGCTACGAGCAGTACTTC. This codes for CAGNPLAGDRYEQYF.

The chain recombines TRBV5-6 with TRBJ2-1, with 9 bases matching TRBD2. Germline trimming cut 2 bases from V and 8 bases from J; bases unmatched to any gene: 11. The germline V gene encodes CDR1 SGHDT and CDR2 YYEEEE. This CDR3 is 16 amino acids long. The CDR3 region is CASSFRAGGGRDEQFF. Here the CDR3 DNA reads TGTGCCAGCAGCTTCAGAGCGGGAGGAGGTCGAGATGAGCAGTTCTTC.

The chain carries TRBV27 and TRBJ2-2; 7 bases align to TRBD1. The V gene end was trimmed by 6 bases and the J gene end by 4 bases; junction bases not matched to a gene: 5. The germline CDR1 and CDR2 sequences are MNHEY and SMNVEV (reference sequence). The CDR3 spans 14 residues. The CDR3 protein is CASRSGQRTGELFF. The CDR3 nucleotides read TGTGCCAGCAGATCGGGACAGCGCACCGGGGAGCTGTTTTTT.

This sequence joins TRBV13 and TRBJ1-3; 9 bases map to TRBD2. TRBJ2-2 explains the end of the DNA better; the J call may be wrong. The germline V gene has CDR1 PRHDT and CDR2 FYEKMQ (reference sequence). The CDR3 covers 16 residues. The CDR3 nucleotides are TGTGCCAGCAGTTCTCAAGCGGGAGGAAGAACCGGGGAGCTGTTTTTT. Translating it yields CASSSQAGGRTGELFF.

This clone showed up just once. The rearrangement joins TRBV9 to TRBJ2-1, with TRBD2 identical over 8 bases. Germline V gene sequence: CDR1 SGDLS, CDR2 YYNGEE. V was pared by 0 bases and J by 7 bases, with 6 bases of the junction left unmatched. There are 15 residues in the CDR3. DNA of the CDR3: TGTGCCAGCAGCGTAGGAGGACTAGCCCTTAATGAGCAGTTCTTC. This codes for CASSVGGLALNEQFF.

This rearrangement joins TRBV27 to TRBJ1-2, with TRBD1 as a possible D gene (5 bases). CDR3 size: 16 residues. With 6 bases removed from V and 1 base from J, the gap between germline ends came to 18 bases. The germline V gene has CDR1 MNHEY and CDR2 SMNVEV (reference sequence). CDR3 sequence: CASRRTQAGDNYGYTF. The CDR3 DNA is TGTGCCAGCAGGAGGACCCAGGCGGGGGATAACTATGGCTACACCTTC.

The chain recombines TRBV6-1 with TRBJ2-2; 9 bases fit TRBD1. Trimming cost V 4 bases and J 1 base; bases outside gene matches: 7. Per germline, CDR1 MNHNS and CDR2 SASEGT. The CDR3 is made up of 17 amino acids. The CDR3 bases are TGTGCCAGCAGTGGGGGACAGGGAATAGGGAACACCGGGGAGCTGTTTTTT. Its protein is CASSGGQGIGNTGELFF.

This sequence joins TRBV29-1 and TRBJ1-2, with a weak D call TRBD1 (6 bases). Germline V CDR1 and CDR2: SQVTM, ANQGSEA. The CDR3 length is 16 residues. V was trimmed by 0 bases and J by 2 bases, leaving 16 bases between them. The CDR3, as DNA: TGCAGCGTTGAAGATCGGGGGGGCGGATCAAACTATGGCTACACCTTC. It translates to CSVEDRGGGSNYGYTF.

A few counts support this clone. This chain uses TRBV6-1 with TRBJ2-5; 9 bases fit TRBD1. The germline V gene encodes CDR1 MNHNS and CDR2 SASEGT. The CDR3 consists of 13 residues. The V and J ends lost 8 bases and 1 base, in that order; junction bases with no gene match: 2. The CDR3 DNA is TGTGCCAGCCAGACAGGGGGCCAAGAGACCCAGTACTTC. It yields the protein CASQTGGQETQYF.